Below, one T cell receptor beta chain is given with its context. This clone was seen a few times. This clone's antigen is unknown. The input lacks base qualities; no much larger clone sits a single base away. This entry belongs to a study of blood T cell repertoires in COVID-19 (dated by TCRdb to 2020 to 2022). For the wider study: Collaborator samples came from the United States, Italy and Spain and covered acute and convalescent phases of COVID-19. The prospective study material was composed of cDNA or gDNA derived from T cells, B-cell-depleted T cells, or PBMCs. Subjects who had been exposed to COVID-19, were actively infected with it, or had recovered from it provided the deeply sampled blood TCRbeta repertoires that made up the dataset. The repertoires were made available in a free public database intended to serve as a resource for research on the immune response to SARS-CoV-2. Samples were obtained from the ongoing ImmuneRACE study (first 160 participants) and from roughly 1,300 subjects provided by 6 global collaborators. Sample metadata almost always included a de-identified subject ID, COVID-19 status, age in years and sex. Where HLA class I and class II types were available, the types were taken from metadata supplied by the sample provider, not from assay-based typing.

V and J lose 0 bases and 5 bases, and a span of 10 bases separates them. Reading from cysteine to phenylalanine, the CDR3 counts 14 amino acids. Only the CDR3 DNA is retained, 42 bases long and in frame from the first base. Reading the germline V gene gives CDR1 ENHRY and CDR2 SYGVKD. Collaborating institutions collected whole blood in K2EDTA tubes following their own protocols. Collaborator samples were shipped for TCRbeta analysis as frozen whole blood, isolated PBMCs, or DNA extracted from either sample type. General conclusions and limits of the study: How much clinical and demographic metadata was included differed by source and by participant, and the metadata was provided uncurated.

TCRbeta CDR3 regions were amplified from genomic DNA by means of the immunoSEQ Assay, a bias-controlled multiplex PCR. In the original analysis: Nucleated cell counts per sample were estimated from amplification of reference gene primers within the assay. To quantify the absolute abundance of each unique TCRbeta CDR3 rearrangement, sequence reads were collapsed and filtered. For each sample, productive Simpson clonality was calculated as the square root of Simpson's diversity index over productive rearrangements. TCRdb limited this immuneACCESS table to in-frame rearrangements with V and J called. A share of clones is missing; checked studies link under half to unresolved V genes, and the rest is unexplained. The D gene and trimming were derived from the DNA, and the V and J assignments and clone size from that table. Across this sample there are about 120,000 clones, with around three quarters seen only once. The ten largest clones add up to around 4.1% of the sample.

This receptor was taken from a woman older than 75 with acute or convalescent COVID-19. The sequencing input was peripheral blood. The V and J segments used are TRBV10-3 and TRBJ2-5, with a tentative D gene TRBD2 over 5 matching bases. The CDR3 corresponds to CAISESRSGETQYF. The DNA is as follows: TGTGCCATCAGTGAGTCGAGGAGCGGTGAGACCCAGTACTTC.